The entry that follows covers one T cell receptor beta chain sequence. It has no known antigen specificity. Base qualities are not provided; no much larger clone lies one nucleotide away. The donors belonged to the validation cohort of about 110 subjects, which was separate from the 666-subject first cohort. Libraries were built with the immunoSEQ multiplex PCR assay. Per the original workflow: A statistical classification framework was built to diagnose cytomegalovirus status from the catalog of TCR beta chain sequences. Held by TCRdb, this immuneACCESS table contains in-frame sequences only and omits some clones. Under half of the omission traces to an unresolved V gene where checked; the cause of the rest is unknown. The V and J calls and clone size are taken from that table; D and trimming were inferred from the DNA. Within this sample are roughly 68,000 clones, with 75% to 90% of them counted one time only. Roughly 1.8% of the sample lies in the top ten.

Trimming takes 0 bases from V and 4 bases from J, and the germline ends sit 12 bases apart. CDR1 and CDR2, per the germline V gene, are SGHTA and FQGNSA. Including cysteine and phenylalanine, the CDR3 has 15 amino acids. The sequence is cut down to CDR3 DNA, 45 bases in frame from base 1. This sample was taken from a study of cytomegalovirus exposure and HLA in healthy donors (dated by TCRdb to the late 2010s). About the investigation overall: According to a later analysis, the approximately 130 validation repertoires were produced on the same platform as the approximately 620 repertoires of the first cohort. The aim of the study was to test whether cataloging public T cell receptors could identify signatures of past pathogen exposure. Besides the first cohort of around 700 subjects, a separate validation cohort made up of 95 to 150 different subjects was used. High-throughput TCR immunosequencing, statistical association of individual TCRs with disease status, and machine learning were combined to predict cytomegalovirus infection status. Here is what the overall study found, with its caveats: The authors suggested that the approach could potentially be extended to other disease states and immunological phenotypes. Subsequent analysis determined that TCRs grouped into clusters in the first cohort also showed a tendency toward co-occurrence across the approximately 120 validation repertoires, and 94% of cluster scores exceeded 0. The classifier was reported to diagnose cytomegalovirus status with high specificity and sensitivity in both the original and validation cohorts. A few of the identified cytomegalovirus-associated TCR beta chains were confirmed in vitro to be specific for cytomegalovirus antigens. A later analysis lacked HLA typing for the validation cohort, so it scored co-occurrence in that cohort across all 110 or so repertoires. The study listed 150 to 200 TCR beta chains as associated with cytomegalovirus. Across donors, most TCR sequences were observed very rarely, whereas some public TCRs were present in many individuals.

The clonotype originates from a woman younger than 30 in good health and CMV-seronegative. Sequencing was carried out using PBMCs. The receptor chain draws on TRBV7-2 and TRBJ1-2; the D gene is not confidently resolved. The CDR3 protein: CASSLAQPEVYGYTF. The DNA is TGTGCCAGCAGCTTAGCGCAGCCGGAGGTCTATGGCTACACCTTC.